These 10 T cell receptor beta chains originate from one sample sequenced in a study of Ad26.COV2.S vaccination and SARS-CoV-2 variants. Profiled with immunoSEQ multiplex PCR; TCRdb holds only in-frame clones, not every one. The sample shows 300,000 to 350,000 clones, roughly nine tenths of them seen only once. Treatment denoted: roughly 18 received Ad26.COV2.S at low or high dose, single or two shots; about five received placebo; per-sample allocation not given. Repertoires come from day 63 after the first vaccine or placebo injection. Source: peripheral blood, taken in a trial of Ad26.COV2.S vaccine versus placebo. Receptors were obtained from a person aged 18-60 years who received the Ad26.COV2.S COVID-19 vaccine or a placebo.

The chain links TRBV5-1 to TRBJ1-5, with D maybe TRBD1 (5 bases). The germline V gene encodes CDR1 SGHRS and CDR2 YFSETQ. Deletions cut 0 bases from V and 0 bases from J, with 7 bases between. The CDR3 has 15 amino acids. CDR3 DNA sequence: TGCGCCAGCAGCTTGGGGGGGATTAGCAATCAGCCCCAGCATTTT. It is translated as CASSLGGISNQPQHF.

This chain links TRBV12-5 with TRBJ1-1; perhaps TRBD1 as D (5 bases). In germline, CDR1 is LGHNT, CDR2 FRNRAP. V dropped 3 bases and J dropped 1 base, with 12 bases sitting between them. This CDR3 spans 15 amino acids. The CDR3 DNA follows: TGTGCTAGTGGTTTAGTTGGGGGGGGGAACACTGAAGCTTTCTTT. Translation gives CASGLVGGGNTEAFF.

The chain carries TRBV28 and TRBJ2-1; no firm D call. Trimming left V 7 bases short and J 6 bases short, with 16 bases between. This CDR3 has 14 residues. Germline V gene sequence: CDR1 MDHEN, CDR2 SYDVKM. CDR3 DNA: TGTGCCAGCACTGGGGTTTCCCCCCTCAATGAGCAGTTCTTC. Protein product: CASTGVSPLNEQFF.

The gene calls are TRBV13 and TRBJ1-1; perhaps TRBD1 as D (6 bases). V was shortened by 4 bases and J by 5 bases, with 23 bases between the two germline ends. The germline V gene has CDR1 PRHDT and CDR2 FYEKMQ (reference sequence). The CDR3 is 17 residues long. This CDR3 reads CASSSDIETGGKTEAFF. CDR3 DNA: TGTGCCAGCAGCTCCGATATCGAGACAGGCGGTAAGACTGAAGCTTTCTTT.

V is TRBV6-6 and J is TRBJ1-1; D uncertain. CDR1 is MNHNY, CDR2 SVGAGI, per germline (reference sequence). V was shortened by 2 bases and J by 6 bases, with 1 base between the two germline ends. This CDR3 region has 10 residues. CDR3 in amino acids: CASSYPEAFF. CDR3 nucleotide sequence: TGTGCCAGCAGTTACCCTGAAGCTTTCTTT.

The chain recombines TRBV27 with TRBJ2-4; TRBD2 matches 7 bases. Germline lookup yields CDR1 MNHEY and CDR2 SMNVEV (reference sequence). The V and J ends lost 3 bases and 12 bases, in that order; junction bases with no gene match: 2. CDR3 size: 11 residues. CDR3 nucleotide sequence: TGTGCCAGCAGTTTGGGGGGGAATCAGTACTTC. Protein sequence: CASSLGGNQYF.

This rearrangement joins TRBV11-2 to TRBJ1-4; 12 bases line up with TRBD1. CDR3 length: 16 residues. Looked up from germline, CDR1 is SGHAT and CDR2 is FQNNGV. J gave up 12 bases and V 5 bases, and 13 bases lay outside the gene matches. This CDR3 is CASSAFVGQGAQELFF. CDR3 sequence (DNA): TGTGCCAGCAGCGCGTTTGTGGGACAGGGGGCTCAGGAACTGTTTTTT. Together with reference TRBV11-2 and TRBJ1-4, the CDR3 gives the full variable domain: EAGVAQSPRYKIIEKRQSVAFWCNPISGHATLYWYQQILGQGPKLLIQFQNNGVVDDSQLPKDRFSAERLKGVDSTLKIQPAKLEDSAVYLCASSAFVGQGAQELFFGSGTQLSVL.

The gene calls are TRBV27 and TRBJ1-1; 7 positions match TRBD1. The CDR3 totals 17 residues. Unmatched junction bases numbered 16, after V lost 3 bases and J lost 6 bases. In germline, CDR1 is MNHEY, CDR2 SMNVEV (reference sequence). The CDR3: CASSFHPAGTVYSEAFF. The CDR3 region has the DNA TGTGCCAGCAGTTTTCATCCGGCCGGGACAGTCTACTCTGAAGCTTTCTTT.

The chain couples TRBV18 to TRBJ1-3; D unclear. CDR3 length: 14 amino acids. CDR1 is KGHSH and CDR2 is LQKENI in the germline V gene. Trimming left V 4 bases short and J 0 bases short, with 7 bases between. CDR3 nucleotides: TGTGCCAGCTCACTCTGGAGCTCTGGAAACACCATATATTTT. Translation: CASSLWSSGNTIYF.

This chain connects TRBV27 to TRBJ2-7; 9 bases map to TRBD2. The CDR3 is 13 amino acids. Germline V gene lookup returns CDR1 MNHEY and CDR2 SMNVEV (reference sequence). J gave up 1 base and V 9 bases, and 4 bases lay outside the gene matches. The CDR3 loop reads CASGRGGSYEQYV. CDR3 coding DNA: TGTGCCAGTGGGCGGGGGGGGTCCTACGAGCAGTACGTC.